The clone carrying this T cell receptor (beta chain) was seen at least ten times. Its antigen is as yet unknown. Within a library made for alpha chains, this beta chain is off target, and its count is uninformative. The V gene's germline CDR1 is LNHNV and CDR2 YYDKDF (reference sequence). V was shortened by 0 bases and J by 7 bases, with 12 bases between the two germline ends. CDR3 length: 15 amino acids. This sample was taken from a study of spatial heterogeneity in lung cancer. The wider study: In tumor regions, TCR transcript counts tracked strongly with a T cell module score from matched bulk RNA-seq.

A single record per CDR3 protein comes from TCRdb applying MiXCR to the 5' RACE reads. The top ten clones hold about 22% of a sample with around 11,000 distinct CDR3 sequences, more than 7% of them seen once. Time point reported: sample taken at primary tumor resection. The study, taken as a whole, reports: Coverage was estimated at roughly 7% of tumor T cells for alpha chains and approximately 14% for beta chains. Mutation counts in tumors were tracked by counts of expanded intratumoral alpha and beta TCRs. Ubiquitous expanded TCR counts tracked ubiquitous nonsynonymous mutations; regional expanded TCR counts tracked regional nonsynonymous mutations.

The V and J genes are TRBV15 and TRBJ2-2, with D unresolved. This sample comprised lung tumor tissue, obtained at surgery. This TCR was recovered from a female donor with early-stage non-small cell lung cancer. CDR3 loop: CATSRDAKQVGELFF. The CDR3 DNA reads TGTGCCACCAGCAGAGATGCCAAGCAGGTCGGGGAGCTGTTTTTT.